The entry below gives a single T cell receptor beta chain sequence along with its context. This sample was included in a study of shared clonotypes between healthy human individuals. TCRdb keeps only in-frame clones here, not all; method: immunoSEQ multiplex PCR. The top ten hold over 0.09% of the sample, which has approximately 600,000 clones, roughly 95% seen once. As defined, naive CD8 cells were CD45RO-negative and positively selected for CCR7, with terminally differentiated effector memory CD45RA+ cells excluded. The sequenced material came from naive CD8+ T cells sorted from blood. This receptor was obtained from a young woman in good health.

The CDR3 is CASSRGHRGTGVSYEQYF. The CDR3 nucleotides are TGTGCCAGTAGTAGAGGTCACCGAGGGACAGGGGTCTCCTACGAGCAGTACTTC. J is TRBJ2-7 and V is TRBV19; the match to TRBD1 covers 10 bases. V shed 4 bases and J 0 bases; nucleotides not matched to a gene: 12. Per the germline V gene, CDR1 is LNHDA and CDR2 is SQIVND (reference sequence). The CDR3 is 18 residues long.